These 24 T cell receptor beta chains share one sample of origin, sequenced in a study of human CD4 T cells and Enterobacteriaceae. The memory gate held CD4+ cells that were not CD45RA+CCR7+CD95- naive cells, over 95% pure. Measured with immunoSEQ multiplex PCR; TCRdb has only the in-frame clones, and not every one. The repertoire holds 25,000 to 35,000 clones, 65% to 85% seen once, with around 0.88% in the top ten. Sequencing was performed on memory CD4+ T cells from blood. Receptors were obtained from a human donor in good health.

The V and J genes are TRBV19 and TRBJ2-6, with TRBD1 identical over 7 bases. CDR3 size: 15 residues. Germline CDR1 is LNHDA and CDR2 is SQIVND (reference sequence). V lost 7 bases and J lost 4; bases outside the gene matches: 7. CDR3 nucleotides: TGTGCCAGTACCCGAAGGGGGCAAGGGGCCAACGTCCTGACTTTC. It yields the protein CASTRRGQGANVLTF.

This sequence joins TRBV5-1 and TRBJ1-1; 8 bases are shared with TRBD1. In germline, CDR1 is SGHRS, CDR2 YFSETQ. J was trimmed by 1 base and V by 4 bases; bases with no gene match: 6. This CDR3 has 15 residues. The CDR3 reads CASSNGQGRNTEAFF. As DNA, the CDR3 is TGCGCCAGCAGCAACGGACAGGGTCGGAACACTGAAGCTTTCTTT. Full variable domain (remainder filled in from reference TRBV5-1 and TRBJ1-1): KAGVTQTPRYLIKTRGQQVTLSCSPISGHRSVSWYQQTPGQGLQFLFEYFSETQRNKGNFPGRFSGRQFSNSRSEMNVSTLELGDSALYLCASSNGQGRNTEAFFGQGTRLTVV.

The gene calls are TRBV30 and TRBJ1-6; TRBD1 agrees at 10 bases. The V segment lost 6 bases and the J segment 6 bases; nucleotides outside the gene matches: 20. Germline lookup yields CDR1 GTSNPN and CDR2 SVGIG (reference sequence). The CDR3 consists of 19 residues. This CDR3 is CACPGTGVSRLGINSPLHF. CDR3 coding DNA: TGTGCCTGTCCCGGGACAGGGGTATCGCGACTGGGGATTAATTCACCCCTCCACTTT.

The rearrangement links TRBV6-1 to TRBJ1-2; TRBD1 is a possible D gene (5 bases). V lost 3 bases and J 7 bases, leaving 15 bases between the germline ends. The CDR3 sequence is 14 residues long. Germline V gives CDR1 MNHNS, CDR2 SASEGT. CDR3 in amino acids: CASSDDPRAGGYTF. CDR3 nucleotides: TGTGCCAGCAGTGATGACCCCAGGGCTGGTGGCTACACCTTC.

This clone was recorded a few times. The rearrangement joins TRBV28 to TRBJ2-7; D is possibly TRBD1 (5 bases). This CDR3 is built from 16 residues. From germline, CDR1 is MDHEN and CDR2 SYDVKM. Trimming removed 3 bases from V and 2 bases from J, with 17 bases in between. CDR3 in amino acids: CASSFSVGRGPYEQYF. Written as DNA, the CDR3 is TGTGCCAGCAGTTTTTCTGTCGGAAGGGGCCCCTACGAGCAGTACTTC.

V usage is TRBV5-4 and J usage is TRBJ2-1, with 7 positions matching TRBD2. The CDR3 runs to 15 residues. Germline values: CDR1 SGHNT, CDR2 YYREEE (reference sequence). The trim removed 4 bases at V and 3 bases at J, leaving 7 bases unmatched. The CDR3 region has the DNA TGTGCCAGCAGCACCCCGGGACTACTCTACAATGAGCAGTTCTTC. This gives the protein CASSTPGLLYNEQFF.

The chain combines TRBV6-5 with TRBJ2-6, with 7 bases identical to TRBD1. This CDR3 contains 15 residues. Germline V lookup: CDR1 MNHEY, CDR2 SVGAGI. J was trimmed by 0 bases and V by 10 bases; bases with no gene match: 6. DNA for the CDR3: TGTGCCACCCGGGACAGACCCTCTGGGGCCAACGTCCTGACTTTC. Translation gives CATRDRPSGANVLTF.

The chain combines TRBV11-1 with TRBJ2-1, with D unresolved. V lost 5 bases and J 1 base, leaving 9 bases between the germline ends. The CDR3 runs to 14 residues. Germline loops: CDR1 SGHAT, CDR2 FQDESV (reference sequence). The CDR3 is CASSVSFSYNEQFF. CDR3 DNA: TGTGCCAGCAGCGTTAGCTTTTCCTACAATGAGCAGTTCTTC.

In this sample, this clone turned up once. The chain employs TRBV27 and TRBJ2-3; 7 bases match TRBD2. This CDR3 is built from 15 residues. V trimming: 6 bases; J trimming: 0 bases; junction bases outside the gene matches: 6. Germline V gives CDR1 MNHEY, CDR2 SMNVEV (reference sequence). The CDR3 coding sequence is TGTGCCAGCAGCCTGGGACTACCGAGCACAGATACGCAGTATTTT. Translating gives CASSLGLPSTDTQYF.

The chain has TRBV7-3 and TRBJ2-7; 10 nucleotides align to TRBD2. Looked up from germline, CDR1 is SGHTA and CDR2 is FQGTGA. Germline trimming cut 4 bases from V and 2 bases from J; bases unmatched to any gene: 5. The length of the CDR3 is 15 residues. The CDR3 is CASSWTSGNAYEQYF. The CDR3 bases are TGTGCCAGCAGCTGGACTAGCGGAAATGCCTACGAGCAGTACTTC.

The V gene is TRBV30, the J gene TRBJ2-3; 11 bases line up with TRBD2. V lost 1 base and J lost 7; bases outside the gene matches: 19. CDR1 and CDR2 from the germline V gene are GTSNPN and SVGIG (reference sequence). The CDR3 has 19 residues. The CDR3 sequence is CAWSGAVAGGEKGVYTQYF. CDR3 DNA sequence: TGTGCCTGGAGTGGGGCGGTAGCGGGGGGGGAAAAGGGCGTATATACGCAGTATTTT.

The CDR3 DNA reads as TGTGCCAGCAGTTTCCTGACAGGGGGCCATTCACCCCTCCACTTT. This translates into CASSFLTGGHSPLHF. The J gene is TRBJ1-6, the V gene TRBV27, with TRBD1 matching over 10 bases. CDR1 is MNHEY and CDR2 is SMNVEV in the germline V gene (reference sequence). V dropped 3 bases and J dropped 8; count of bases not matched to a gene: 4. CDR3 size: 15 residues.

V gene TRBV5-1 combines with J gene TRBJ2-3; unclear D gene. The germline V gene has CDR1 SGHRS and CDR2 YFSETQ. The CDR3 length is 18 residues. The V end was cut by 0 bases, the J end by 1 base, with 18 bases between. Here the CDR3 DNA reads TGCGCCAGCAGCTTGGCCTCGATTAGCACTAAACGCACAGATACGCAGTATTTT. It translates to CASSLASISTKRTDTQYF.

The J gene is TRBJ2-7, the V gene TRBV7-5; TRBD2, the D gene given by the table, was not confirmed from the DNA. TRBV7-5 has pseudogene status. The CDR3 sequence is 15 residues long. The CDR3 region has the DNA TGTGTCAGAAGCGTGGTGCGGGAGGCCTCCTACGAGCAGTACTTC. Its protein product is CVRSVVREASYEQYF.

The CDR3 loop reads CAIGQSYGYTF. As DNA, the CDR3 is TGTGCCATTGGACAGTCCTATGGCTACACCTTC. The V gene is TRBV10-3, the J gene TRBJ1-2; D might be TRBD1 (6 bases). Trimming took off 9 bases at V and 4 bases at J, with 9 bases between the two ends. The CDR3 runs 11 residues. Per germline, CDR1 ENHRY and CDR2 SYGVKD.

This chain connects TRBV15 to TRBJ2-4; TRBD1 matches at 9 bases. In germline, CDR1 is LNHNV, CDR2 YYDKDF (reference sequence). CDR3 size: 14 residues. The junction had 5 bases not matched to a gene; V was cut back by 3 bases and J by 8 bases. The CDR3: CATSRTGGVDIQYF. CDR3 nucleotides: TGTGCCACCAGCAGGACAGGGGGGGTTGACATTCAGTACTTC.

The V call is TRBV27, the J call TRBJ2-1; 11 bases are a match to TRBD2. This CDR3 region has 17 residues. Germline V gene lookup returns CDR1 MNHEY and CDR2 SMNVEV (reference sequence). The J segment lost 7 bases and the V segment lost 2 bases, leaving 10 bases of the junction unmatched. In nucleotides, the CDR3 is TGTGCCAGCAGTTTAAAGGGAGTGACTAGCGGGAAAAATGAGCAGTTCTTC. Encoded protein: CASSLKGVTSGKNEQFF.

This clone was observed a single time. The chain couples TRBV10-3 to TRBJ2-1; 12 bases are a match to TRBD2. CDR1 and CDR2 (germline): ENHRY, SYGVKD. The CDR3 loop spans 13 amino acids. V was pared by 6 bases and J by 7 bases, with 1 base of the junction left unmatched. CDR3 nucleotides: TGTGCCATCAGCGGACTAGCGGGGAATGAGCAGTTCTTC. Its translation is CAISGLAGNEQFF.

The V call is TRBV11-2, the J call TRBJ1-2; 8 bases fit TRBD1. The CDR3 length is 15 residues. The trim removed 5 bases at V and 4 bases at J, leaving 9 bases unmatched. Germline V gives CDR1 SGHAT, CDR2 FQNNGV. The CDR3 loop reads CASSQTGQGPYGYTF. The CDR3 DNA reads TGTGCCAGCAGCCAAACCGGACAGGGTCCCTATGGCTACACCTTC.

This rearrangement joins TRBV14 to TRBJ2-1, with 9 bases identical to TRBD1. The CDR3 is made up of 15 amino acids. After removal of 5 bases from V and 7 bases from J, the junction contained 9 bases not matched to a gene. Germline CDR1 reads SGHDN; CDR2 reads FVKESK. CDR3 protein: CASSYGTGSANEQFF. For the CDR3, the DNA is TGTGCCAGCAGCTACGGGACAGGGTCAGCTAATGAGCAGTTCTTC. The full variable domain, its missing parts supplied by reference TRBV14 and TRBJ2-1, is EAGVTQFPSHSVIEKGQTVTLRCDPISGHDNLYWYRRVMGKEIKFLLHFVKESKQDESGMPNNRFLAERTGGTYSTLKVQPAELEDSGVYFCASSYGTGSANEQFFGPGTRLTVL.

The chain recombines TRBV18 with TRBJ1-1, with unresolved D. Trimming took 4 bases from V and 5 from J, leaving 20 bases between them. The length of the CDR3 is 16 residues. Germline V CDR1 and CDR2: KGHSH, LQKENI. CDR3 in DNA: TGTGCCAGCTCACGAACTCCTTGGGGAGGCAAAACTGAAGCTTTCTTT. It specifies CASSRTPWGGKTEAFF.

This clone was seen a single time. The chain combines TRBV6-1 with TRBJ2-2, with D perhaps TRBD1 or TRBD2 (5 bases each). The ends were cut back, 7 bases at V and 0 bases at J, with 9 bases in the middle. CDR3 length: 14 amino acids. CDR1 is MNHNS and CDR2 is SASEGT in the germline V gene. The CDR3 reads CASKGTPNTGELFF. In nucleotides, the CDR3 is TGTGCCAGCAAAGGGACCCCGAACACCGGGGAGCTGTTTTTT.

V gene TRBV6-5 combines with J gene TRBJ2-5, with 11 bases fitting TRBD2. J lost 0 bases, V lost 4 bases, and 1 base had no gene match. CDR3 size: 15 residues. The germline gives CDR1 MNHEY, CDR2 SVGAGI. CDR3: CASSLAGGYQETQYF. The DNA for the CDR3 is TGTGCCAGCAGTTTAGCGGGGGGGTACCAAGAGACCCAGTACTTC.

This chain links TRBV2 with TRBJ1-5, with D hard to call. V lost 4 bases, J lost 7 bases, and 20 bases lay in between. The CDR3 is 16 residues long. Germline V gives CDR1 SNHLY, CDR2 FYNNEI. CDR3 in amino acids: CASSGGQRRARQPQHF. The CDR3 nucleotides read TGTGCCAGCAGTGGAGGGCAGCGGAGGGCCCGACAGCCCCAGCATTTT.